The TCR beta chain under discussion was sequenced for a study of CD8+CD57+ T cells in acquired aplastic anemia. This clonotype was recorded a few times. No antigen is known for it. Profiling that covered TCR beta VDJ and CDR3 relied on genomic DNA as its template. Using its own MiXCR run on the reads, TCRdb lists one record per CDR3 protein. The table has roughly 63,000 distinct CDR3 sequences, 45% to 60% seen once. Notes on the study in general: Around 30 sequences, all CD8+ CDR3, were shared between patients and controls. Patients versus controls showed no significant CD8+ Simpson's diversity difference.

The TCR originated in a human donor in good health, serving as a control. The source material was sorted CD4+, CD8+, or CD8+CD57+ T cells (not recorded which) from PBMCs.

CDR3 DNA: TGTGCCAGCAGACCCGCCGGGACTATCTACAATGAGCAGTTCTTC. Amino acids: CASRPAGTIYNEQFF. V is TRBV3-1 and J is TRBJ2-1; 7 bases are shared with TRBD2. The CDR3 consists of 15 residues. Unmatched junction bases numbered 8, after V lost 6 bases and J lost 3 bases. Germline V CDR1 and CDR2: LGHDT, YNNKEL (reference sequence).